A single sample gave rise to the 20 T cell receptor beta chains below, sequenced in a study of cytomegalovirus exposure and HLA in healthy donors. The PCR ran on 60 Vbeta and 13 Jbeta primers. TCRdb keeps only in-frame clones here, not all; method: immunoSEQ multiplex PCR. The data hold roughly 200,000 clones, with roughly four fifths observed a single time. What was sequenced was PBMCs. These receptors were taken from a man aged 45-60 years in good health and CMV-seronegative.

This chain connects TRBV4-3 to TRBJ1-4, with D tentatively TRBD1 (6 bases). CDR3 size: 16 residues. Trimming left V 2 bases short and J 1 base short, with 11 bases between. Germline CDR1 is LGHNA and CDR2 is YSLEER. This chain's CDR3 is CASSQSRGRTNEKLFF. DNA of the CDR3: TGCGCCAGCAGCCAATCGAGGGGGAGAACTAATGAAAAACTGTTTTTT.

This chain connects TRBV5-4 to TRBJ2-2, with D perhaps TRBD2 (5 bases). This CDR3 has 15 residues. Between the trimmed V and J ends, which lost 5 bases and 1 base, there was a span of 12 bases. Germline loops: CDR1 SGHNT, CDR2 YYREEE (reference sequence). CDR3 bases: TGTGCCAGCAGTTACGAGGGAAAGAACACCGGGGAGCTGTTTTTT. Amino acid sequence: CASSYEGKNTGELFF.

The chain is built from TRBV10-3 and TRBJ2-7; TRBD1 agrees at 7 bases. V lost 5 bases and J lost 0; bases outside the gene matches: 7. The CDR3 has 15 residues. The germline CDR1 and CDR2 sequences are ENHRY and SYGVKD. For the CDR3, the DNA is TGTGCCATCAGTCCCCACCGGGACAGCTCCTACGAGCAGTACTTC. It codes for CAISPHRDSSYEQYF.

The V and J genes are TRBV7-9 and TRBJ1-2; D gene ambiguous. The CDR3 is 15 amino acids. The V end was cut by 1 base, the J end by 7 bases, with 16 bases between. CDR1 is SEHNR, CDR2 FQNEAQ, per germline (reference sequence). This CDR3 reads CASSLVGDRLRGYTF. The CDR3 DNA sequence: TGTGCCAGCAGCTTAGTCGGGGATCGGCTGCGTGGCTACACCTTC.

The rearrangement joins TRBV29-1 to TRBJ1-4, with a possible D match to TRBD1 (5 bases). Between the trimmed V and J ends, which lost 6 bases and 4 bases, there was a span of 9 bases. There are 12 residues in the CDR3. Germline V gene lookup returns CDR1 SQVTM and CDR2 ANQGSEA. The CDR3 reads CSVGDFNEKLFF. CDR3 nucleotide sequence: TGCAGCGTGGGGGACTTTAATGAAAAACTGTTTTTT.

The chain joins TRBV6-6 to TRBJ1-4; the match to TRBD1 covers 8 bases. Germline V gene sequence: CDR1 MNHNY, CDR2 SVGAGI (reference sequence). CDR3 length: 14 residues. J gave up 12 bases and V 5 bases, and 11 bases lay outside the gene matches. The CDR3 is CASSPNRQGIELFF. CDR3 in DNA: TGTGCCAGCAGTCCTAATCGACAGGGGATTGAACTGTTTTTT.

V gene TRBV19 combines with J gene TRBJ2-3, with unresolved D. Germline V gene data show CDR1 as LNHDA and CDR2 as SQIVND (reference sequence). The length of the CDR3 is 14 residues. Deletions cut 1 base from V and 6 bases from J, with 11 bases between. The CDR3 nucleotides are TGTGCCAGTAGTATAGGAACCCTAGTGGATACGCAGTATTTT. Its translation is CASSIGTLVDTQYF.

CDR3 bases: TGTGCCAGCAGCCCGCAGGGTGCGGAGACCCAGTACTTC. As protein: CASSPQGAETQYF. The chain joins TRBV5-6 to TRBJ2-5, with D tentatively TRBD1 (5 bases). Germline V CDR1 and CDR2: SGHDT, YYEEEE. The V end was cut by 4 bases, the J end by 5 bases, with 12 bases between. The CDR3 extends over 13 amino acids.

The chain employs TRBV5-5 and TRBJ2-5, with TRBD1 matching 9 bases. Germline lookup yields CDR1 SGHKS and CDR2 YYEKEE (reference sequence). With 4 bases clipped from V and 5 bases from J, the junction kept 3 bases outside the gene matches. The CDR3 spans 13 residues. The CDR3 protein is CASSKDRGETQYF. The CDR3, as DNA: TGTGCCAGCAGCAAGGACAGGGGTGAGACCCAGTACTTC.

On this clone itself: The junction shows a germline mismatch at one end, possibly a read error. The chain is built from TRBV7-7 and TRBJ2-2; 11 bases line up with TRBD2. CDR1 is SSHAT and CDR2 is FNYEAQ in the germline V gene (reference sequence). The length of the CDR3 is 18 residues. This CDR3 reads CASSLSPGLAGNTGELFF. CDR3 nucleotides: TGTGCTAGCAGCTTAAGCCCCGGACTAGCGGGGAACACCGGGGAGCTGTTTTTT.

The V call is TRBV6-6, the J call TRBJ2-5; no clear D gene. With 1 base removed from V and 7 bases from J, the gap between germline ends came to 7 bases. Germline CDR1 MNHNY, CDR2 SVGAGI (reference sequence). This CDR3 is 12 amino acids long. The CDR3 DNA follows: TGTGCCAGCAGTTACTTTTCCGGGACCCAGTACTTC. Encoded protein: CASSYFSGTQYF.

V gene TRBV28 combines with J gene TRBJ2-1, with 11 bases lining up with TRBD2. Germline CDR1 is MDHEN and CDR2 is SYDVKM. The CDR3 loop spans 17 amino acids. J lost 0 bases, V lost 6 bases, and 7 bases had no gene match. The CDR3, as DNA: TGTGCCAGCAGAGGACTAGCGGGCTTAAGCTCCTACAATGAGCAGTTCTTC. It codes for CASRGLAGLSSYNEQFF. Drawing the rest from reference TRBV28 and TRBJ2-1, the complete variable domain is DVKVTQSSRYLVKRTGEKVFLECVQDMDHENMFWYRQDPGLGLRLIYFSYDVKMKEKGDIPEGYSVSREKKERFSLILESASTNQTSMYLCASRGLAGLSSYNEQFFGPGTRLTVL.

This chain links TRBV6-1 with TRBJ2-7; TRBD1 agrees at 8 bases. CDR3 length equals 15 residues. Germline CDR1 MNHNS, CDR2 SASEGT. Trimming removed 10 bases from V and 1 base from J; junction bases left unmatched: 12. The CDR3 loop reads CATQGRDRLSYEQYF. For the CDR3, the DNA is TGTGCCACCCAGGGGCGGGACAGGCTATCCTACGAGCAGTACTTC.

This chain uses TRBV6-6 with TRBJ2-2; 8 bases line up with TRBD1. The V gene's germline CDR1 is MNHNY and CDR2 SVGAGI (reference sequence). Unmatched junction bases numbered 8, after V lost 6 bases and J lost 5 bases. The CDR3 is 15 amino acids. CDR3 amino acids: CASRRQGAGTGELFF. The CDR3, as DNA: TGTGCCAGCAGACGCCAGGGGGCGGGAACCGGGGAGCTGTTTTTT.

In DNA, the CDR3 is TGTGCCAGCAGCTTAGCGCCGGGACAAGTGAACACTGAAGCTTTCTTT. It specifies CASSLAPGQVNTEAFF. V is TRBV7-9 and J is TRBJ1-1, with TRBD1 as a possible D gene (6 bases). V gave up 0 bases and J gave up 0 bases, with 11 bases separating them. The CDR3 sequence is 16 residues long. The germline gives CDR1 SEHNR, CDR2 FQNEAQ (reference sequence).

The chain employs TRBV7-8 and TRBJ1-5; TRBD1 aligns across 9 bases. The CDR3 totals 16 residues. With 5 bases clipped from V and 2 bases from J, the junction kept 7 bases outside the gene matches. Germline lookup yields CDR1 SGHVS and CDR2 FQNEAQ. For the CDR3, the DNA is TGTGCCAGCAGCCCTGGGGACAGGGAAGGCAATCAGCCCCAGCATTTT. This encodes CASSPGDREGNQPQHF.

This chain joins TRBV7-8 and TRBJ2-2; a possible D gene is TRBD2 (7 bases). The CDR3 totals 17 residues. Trimming removed 1 base at V and 10 bases at J, with 22 bases between. Germline V lookup: CDR1 SGHVS, CDR2 FQNEAQ. The CDR3 nucleotides are TGTGCCAGCAGCTTAGGAAGGGGCGGGGGCTCCTCTGAGGAGCTGTTTTTT. This encodes CASSLGRGGGSSEELFF.

This chain connects TRBV7-2 to TRBJ1-4; D is perhaps TRBD1 (5 bases). The ends were cut back, 1 base at V and 8 bases at J, with 11 bases in the middle. CDR1 is SGHTA and CDR2 is FQGNSA in the germline V gene. The CDR3 length is 14 residues. CDR3 in DNA: TGTGCCAGCAGCTTAGTCCAGGGTCTAGAAAAACTGTTTTTT. This codes for CASSLVQGLEKLFF. The whole variable domain, filled in from reference TRBV7-2 and TRBJ1-4, reads GAGVSQSPSNKVTEKGKDVELRCDPISGHTALYWYRQSLGQGLEFLIYFQGNSAPDKSGLPSDRFSAERTGGSVSTLTIQRTQQEDSAVYLCASSLVQGLEKLFFGSGTQLSVL.

This clone was observed a few times. The V and J genes are TRBV7-6 and TRBJ1-6; no firm D call. Germline V CDR1 and CDR2: SGHVS, FNYEAQ. The V gene lost 0 bases and the J gene lost 10 bases, with 13 bases spanning the gap. This CDR3 contains 15 residues. The CDR3 loop reads CASSLARGSESPLHF. The CDR3 region has the DNA TGTGCCAGCAGCTTAGCACGGGGTTCGGAGTCACCCCTCCACTTT.

The chain joins TRBV9 to TRBJ2-1; TRBD2 aligns across 11 bases. Germline values: CDR1 SGDLS, CDR2 YYNGEE. The CDR3 has 16 amino acids. The ends lost 0 bases at V and 3 bases at J; junction bases unmatched: 2. The CDR3 region has the DNA TGTGCCAGCAGCGTAGGAACTAGCGGGAGCTACAATGAGCAGTTCTTC. Amino acids: CASSVGTSGSYNEQFF.